Presented here are 17 T cell receptor beta chains from one specimen sequenced in a study of T cell responses to AZD1222 COVID-19 vaccine. Measured with immunoSEQ multiplex PCR; TCRdb has only the in-frame clones, and not every one. The table lists 75,000 to 100,000 clones, approximately 94% of them singletons. Sequences were derived from peripheral blood, sampled on day 0 of AZD1222 vaccination. These TCRs come from an adult in good health.

The V call is TRBV5-6, the J call TRBJ2-7, with D perhaps being TRBD1 or TRBD2 (6 bases each). The CDR3 extends over 14 amino acids. In germline, CDR1 is SGHDT, CDR2 YYEEEE. V lost 2 bases and J lost 5, with 14 bases in between. The CDR3 here is CASSFGGRGHEQYF. As DNA, the CDR3 is TGTGCCAGCAGCTTTGGGGGGCGCGGTCACGAGCAGTACTTC. Supplemented by reference TRBV5-6 and TRBJ2-7, the full variable domain reads DAGVTQSPTHLIKTRGQQVTLRCSPKSGHDTVSWYQQALGQGPQFIFQYYEEEERQRGNFPDRFSGHQFPNYSSELNVNALLLGDSALYLCASSFGGRGHEQYFGPGTRLTVT.

This chain links TRBV4-3 with TRBJ2-3, with TRBD2 matching over 9 bases. The CDR3 contains 17 residues. Per germline, CDR1 LGHNA and CDR2 YSLEER. Trimming took 0 bases from V and 2 from J; bases not matched to a gene: 6. The CDR3 sequence: CASSQEAVAGDTDTQYF. The CDR3 DNA sequence: TGCGCCAGCAGCCAAGAGGCGGTAGCGGGAGACACAGATACGCAGTATTTT.

CDR3 DNA: TGCGCCAGCAGCCTGGCGCGGTTGGAGACCCAGTACTTC. Amino acids: CASSLARLETQYF. This rearrangement joins TRBV4-1 to TRBJ2-5; D is unresolved. CDR3 length: 13 residues. Germline CDR1 reads MGHRA; CDR2 reads YSYEKL. Trimming pared 4 bases from V and 5 bases from J, leaving 11 bases between.

The chain uses TRBV2 and TRBJ1-5; D unresolved. Per the germline V gene, CDR1 is SNHLY and CDR2 is FYNNEI. The CDR3 has 16 residues. V lost 7 bases, J lost 0 bases, and 16 bases lay in between. This CDR3 reads CASIVAGDYSNQPQHF. For the CDR3, the DNA is TGTGCCAGCATAGTGGCCGGGGATTATAGCAATCAGCCCCAGCATTTT.

The J gene is TRBJ2-2, the V gene TRBV5-1, with D maybe TRBD2 (5 bases). The CDR3 is 13 residues long. V lost 0 bases and J 7 bases, leaving 7 bases between the germline ends. Germline CDR1 reads SGHRS; CDR2 reads YFSETQ. The CDR3: CASSLGRGGELFF. CDR3 nucleotides: TGCGCCAGCAGCTTGGGACGGGGCGGGGAGCTGTTTTTT.

This rearrangement joins TRBV27 to TRBJ2-7, with a tentative D call TRBD2 (5 bases). This CDR3 comprises 15 residues. Trimming shortened V by 3 bases and J by 2 bases, and 14 bases separated the two germline ends. Germline CDR1 is MNHEY and CDR2 is SMNVEV (reference sequence). CDR3 bases: TGTGCCAGCAGTTTCGAAGAAGCGGATACCTACGAGCAGTACTTC. Protein sequence: CASSFEEADTYEQYF.

This chain links TRBV6-6 with TRBJ2-2, with D possibly being TRBD1 (6 bases). The CDR3 spans 15 residues. The germline V and J ends were trimmed by 7 bases and 4 bases, with 16 bases remaining between them. Germline V gives CDR1 MNHNY, CDR2 SVGAGI (reference sequence). The CDR3 DNA is TGTGCCAGCACTATGGGGGCGCGAGGCACCGGGGAGCTGTTTTTT. The encoded protein is CASTMGARGTGELFF.

V gene TRBV28 combines with J gene TRBJ2-3; weak D call: TRBD1 (5 bases). The CDR3 has 14 amino acids. Per germline, CDR1 MDHEN and CDR2 SYDVKM. Trimming removed 2 bases at V and 3 bases at J, with 9 bases between. CDR3 DNA: TGTGCCAGCAGTTTAAGTCAGGGTACAGATACGCAGTATTTT. Its translation is CASSLSQGTDTQYF.

This chain uses TRBV10-3 with TRBJ1-2; D gene unclear. The CDR3 length is 13 residues. Germline V CDR1 and CDR2: ENHRY, SYGVKD. Trimming took off 2 bases at V and 8 bases at J, with 12 bases between the two ends. CDR3 sequence reads: CAISEGLVGGYTF. CDR3 sequence (DNA): TGTGCCATCAGTGAGGGCCTCGTTGGAGGCTACACCTTC.

The chain is built from TRBV6-2 or TRBV6-3 and TRBJ2-3; 8 nucleotides align to TRBD2. CDR3 size: 16 residues. CDR1 is MNHEY and CDR2 is SVGEGT in the germline V gene. Unmatched junction bases numbered 9, after V lost 2 bases and J lost 5 bases. CDR3 nucleotides: TGTGCCAGCAGTTACATCCCAGCGGGAGTGGGAGATACGCAGTATTTT. It codes for CASSYIPAGVGDTQYF.

This clone was seen a handful of times. V is TRBV6-6 and J is TRBJ1-5, with D possibly matching TRBD1 (6 bases). This CDR3 is 14 amino acids long. Germline loops: CDR1 MNHNY, CDR2 SVGAGI (reference sequence). V was cut by 5 bases and J by 1 base, with 9 bases left in between. In DNA form, the CDR3 reads TGTGCCAGCAGTGGGGGGCAGAGCAATCAGCCCCAGCATTTT. This translates into CASSGGQSNQPQHF.

This chain joins TRBV3-1 (or the pseudogene TRBV3-2) and TRBJ1-1; the D gene is possibly TRBD1 (6 bases). This CDR3 has 13 amino acids. The germline V and J ends were trimmed by 4 bases and 2 bases, with 8 bases remaining between them. The germline gives CDR1 LGHDT, CDR2 YNNKEL (reference sequence). This chain's CDR3 is CASSRTDNTEAFF. CDR3 sequence (DNA): TGTGCCAGCAGCCGGACAGATAACACTGAAGCTTTCTTT.

The V call is TRBV18, the J call TRBJ1-6; no clear D. The length of the CDR3 is 15 residues. CDR1 and CDR2 (germline): KGHSH, LQKENI. V gave up 2 bases and J gave up 5 bases, with 10 bases separating them. In nucleotides, the CDR3 is TGTGCCAGCTCACCAGCGGGGTCCGATAATTCACCCCTCCACTTT. Encoded protein: CASSPAGSDNSPLHF.

V is TRBV7-6 and J is TRBJ2-3; weak D call: TRBD2 (6 bases). This CDR3 comprises 16 residues. The V end was cut by 4 bases, the J end by 2 bases, with 16 bases between. The germline V gene has CDR1 SGHVS and CDR2 FNYEAQ. CDR3 sequence: CASSSGDAGPTDTQYF. CDR3 nucleotides: TGTGCCAGCAGCTCCGGAGACGCGGGGCCCACAGATACGCAGTATTTT.

V usage is TRBV5-4 and J usage is TRBJ2-1; 11 positions match TRBD2. This CDR3 is built from 17 residues. V lost 3 bases and J lost 0; bases outside the gene matches: 5. Germline loops: CDR1 SGHNT, CDR2 YYREEE (reference sequence). The CDR3 DNA follows: TGTGCCAGCAGCTCGGGACTAGCGGAGAGCTCCTACAATGAGCAGTTCTTC. Translation: CASSSGLAESSYNEQFF. Supplemented by reference TRBV5-4 and TRBJ2-1, the full variable domain reads ETGVTQSPTHLIKTRGQQVTLRCSSQSGHNTVSWYQQALGQGPQFIFQYYREEENGRGNFPPRFSGLQFPNYSSELNVNALELDDSALYLCASSSGLAESSYNEQFFGPGTRLTVL.

This chain connects TRBV7-9 to TRBJ2-1, with 7 bases fitting TRBD2. CDR3 length equals 14 residues. Per the germline V gene, CDR1 is SEHNR and CDR2 is FQNEAQ (reference sequence). Trimming removed 9 bases from V and 2 bases from J; junction bases left unmatched: 7. In nucleotides, the CDR3 is TGTGCCAGTCACCGGGAGGTCCCCTACAATGAGCAGTTCTTC. Translated, it gives CASHREVPYNEQFF.

The chain is built from TRBV2 and TRBJ2-7; perhaps TRBD1 as D (5 bases). Germline assignment: CDR1 SNHLY and CDR2 FYNNEI. Deletions cut 7 bases from V and 0 bases from J, with 13 bases between. The CDR3 is 14 amino acids. CDR3 region: CASTQELTSYEQYF. For the CDR3, the DNA is TGTGCCAGCACACAGGAACTCACCTCCTACGAGCAGTACTTC.